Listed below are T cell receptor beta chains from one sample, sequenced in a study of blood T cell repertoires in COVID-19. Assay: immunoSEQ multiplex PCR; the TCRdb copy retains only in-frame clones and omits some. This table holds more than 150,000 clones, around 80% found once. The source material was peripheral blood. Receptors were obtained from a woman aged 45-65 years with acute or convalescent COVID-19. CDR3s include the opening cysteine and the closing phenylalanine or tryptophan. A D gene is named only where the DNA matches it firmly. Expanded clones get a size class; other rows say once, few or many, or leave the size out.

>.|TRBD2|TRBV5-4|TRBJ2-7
TGTGCCAGCAGCGGTCCGGGACTAGCCTCCTACGAGCAGTACTTC
CASSGPGLASYEQYF
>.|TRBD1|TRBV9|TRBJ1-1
TGTGCCAGCAGTCGACAGGGGGGTTCGGCTTTCTTT
CASSRQGGSAFF
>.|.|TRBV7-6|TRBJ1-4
TGTGCCAGCAGCTTTCGGAGGCCAGGGGTTTCGGAGCATGAAAAACTGTTTTTT
CASSFRRPGVSEHEKLFF
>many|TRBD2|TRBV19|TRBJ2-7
TGTGCCAGTAGTAGCCTAGCGGGAGCTGAGCAGTACTTC
CASSSLAGAEQYF
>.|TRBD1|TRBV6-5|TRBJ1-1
TGTGCCAGCAGTTACGACCGACAGGGCTACGCTTTCTTT
CASSYDRQGYAFF
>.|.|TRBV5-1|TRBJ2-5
TGCGCCAGCAGCTTGGACAGGCGAGAGACCCAGTACTTC
CASSLDRRETQYF
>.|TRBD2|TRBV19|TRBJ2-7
TGTGCCACCACGGTGGAGCGGGGAGGTCCCGAGCAGTACTTC
CATTVERGGPEQYF
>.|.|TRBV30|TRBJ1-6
TGTGCCTGGGCCGGGACAAACAATTCACCCCTCCACTTT
CAWAGTNNSPLHF
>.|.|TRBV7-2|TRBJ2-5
TGTGCCAGCAGTGCAAAGCGTGACCAAGAGACCCAGTACTTC
CASSAKRDQETQYF
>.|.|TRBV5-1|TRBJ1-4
TGCGCCAGCAGTATTGGCAAGGAAAAACTGTTTTTT
CASSIGKEKLFF
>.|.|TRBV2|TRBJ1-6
TGTGCCAGCCGGCGGGGTCAGGGTTCACCCCTCCACTTT
CASRRGQGSPLHF
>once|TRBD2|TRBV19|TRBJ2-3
TGTGCCAGTAGTTACCTAGCGGGGCCCACAGATACGCAGTATTTT
CASSYLAGPTDTQYF
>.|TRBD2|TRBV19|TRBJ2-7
TGTGCCAGTAGTATCTCCGGGACTAGTGCCTCCTACGAGCAGTACTTC
CASSISGTSASYEQYF
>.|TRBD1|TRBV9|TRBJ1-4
TGTGCCAGCAGCGTAGGGTCGGACAGGCCCTTGTTTTTT
CASSVGSDRPLFF
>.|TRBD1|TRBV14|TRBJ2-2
TGTGCCAGCAGCCCAATACAGGACAGGGGGTTCACCGGGGAGCTGTTTTTT
CASSPIQDRGFTGELFF
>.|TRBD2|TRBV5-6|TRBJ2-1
TGTGCCAGCAGCTTCGGGGGGGATGAGCAGTTCTTC
CASSFGGDEQFF
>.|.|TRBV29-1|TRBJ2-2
TGCAGCGTTGCGGGGACCGGGGAGCTGTTTTTT
CSVAGTGELFF
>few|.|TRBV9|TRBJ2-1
TGTGCCAGCAGCGTCCGGGAGTACAATGAGCAGTTCTTC
CASSVREYNEQFF
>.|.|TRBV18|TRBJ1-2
TGTGCCAGCTCACCACCGTCCAGGATCTATGGCTACACCTTC
CASSPPSRIYGYTF
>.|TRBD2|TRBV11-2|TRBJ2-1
TGTGCCAGCAGCCGCCGACTAGCGGGAGTGAGCGATGAGCAGTTCTTC
CASSRRLAGVSDEQFF
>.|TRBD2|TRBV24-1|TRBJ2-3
TGTGCCACCAGCAACGCCGGGACTAGCGGCACAGATACGCAGTATTTT
CATSNAGTSGTDTQYF
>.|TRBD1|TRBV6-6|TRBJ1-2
TGTGCCAGCAGTCGAAAAACCGGGACAGGGTGGAAGGGCTACACCTTC
CASSRKTGTGWKGYTF
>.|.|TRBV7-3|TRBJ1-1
TGTGCCAGCAGCTTAGGTCCGGGGAACACTGAAGCTTTCTTT
CASSLGPGNTEAFF
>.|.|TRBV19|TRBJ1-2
TGTGCCACTACAGGGAGGGTAAATGGCTACACCTTC
CATTGRVNGYTF
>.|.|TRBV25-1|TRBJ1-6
TGTGCCAGCAGCGACCTGGGGACGGGAGCACCCCTCCACTTT
CASSDLGTGAPLHF
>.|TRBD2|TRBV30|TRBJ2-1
TGTGCCTGGAGTAAGTCTAGCGGAGCCGCGGGTGAGCAGTTCTTC
CAWSKSSGAAGEQFF
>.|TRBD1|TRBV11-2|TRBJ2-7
TGTGCCAGCAGCCTCTGGACAGGTAGAATGGACGAGCAGTACTTC
CASSLWTGRMDEQYF
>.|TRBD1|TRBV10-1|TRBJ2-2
TGCGCCAGCAGAGACGGACAGGGAACCGGGGAGCTGTTTTTT
CASRDGQGTGELFF
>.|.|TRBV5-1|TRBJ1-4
TGCGCCAGCAGCGGAGAGGGTAATGAAAAACTGTTTTTT
CASSGEGNEKLFF
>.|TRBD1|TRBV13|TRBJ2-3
TGTGCCAGCAGCCTGGAAAGGACAGGGGGCGCGACAGATACGCAGTATTTT
CASSLERTGGATDTQYF
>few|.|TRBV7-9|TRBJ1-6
TGTGCCAGCAGAAACAGGACAGCTTATAATTCACCCCTCCACTTT
CASRNRTAYNSPLHF
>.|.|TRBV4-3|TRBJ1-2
TGCGCCAGCAGCCAAGAAACAGGGAAGGATTATGGCTACACCTTC
CASSQETGKDYGYTF
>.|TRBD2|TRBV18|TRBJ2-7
TGTGCCAGCTCGTCTGGGACTAGCGGGCATTACGAGCAGTACTTC
CASSSGTSGHYEQYF
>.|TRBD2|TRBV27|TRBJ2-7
TGTGCCAGCAGCGGGCGGGGGGATGTATACGAGCAGTACTTC
CASSGRGDVYEQYF
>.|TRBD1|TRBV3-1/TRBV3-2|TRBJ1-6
TGTGCCAGCAGACGGGACAGGGACAATTCACCCCTCCACTTT
CASRRDRDNSPLHF
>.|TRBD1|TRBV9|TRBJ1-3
TGTGCCAGCAGCCTCACGAGACAGGGGACTGGAAACACCATATATTTT
CASSLTRQGTGNTIYF
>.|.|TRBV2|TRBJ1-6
TGTGCCAGCAGTCCAGGACATAACCAGAATTCACCCCTCCACTTT
CASSPGHNQNSPLHF
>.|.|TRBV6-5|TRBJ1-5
TGTGCCAGCAACGCGGGGGGGGGCAATCAGCCCCAGCATTTT
CASNAGGGNQPQHF
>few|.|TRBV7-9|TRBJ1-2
TGTGCCAGCAGCCCAACTCCGGGGGAGGTCTATGGCTACACCTTC
CASSPTPGEVYGYTF
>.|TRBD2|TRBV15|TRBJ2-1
TGTGCCACCAGCAGAGACCGACTAGCGGGAGGGAATGAGCAGTTCTTC
CATSRDRLAGGNEQFF
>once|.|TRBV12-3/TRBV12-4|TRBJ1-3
TGTGCCAGCAGTCGGAGCTGGGTAGACACCATATATTTT
CASSRSWVDTIYF
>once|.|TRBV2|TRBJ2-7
TGTGCCAGCAGTGTAGTCTACGAGCAGTACTTC
CASSVVYEQYF
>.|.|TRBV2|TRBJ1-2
TGTGCCAGCAGCTTACAGGAGAACTATGGCTACACCTTC
CASSLQENYGYTF
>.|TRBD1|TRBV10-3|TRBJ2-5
TGTGCCAACGGACAGGGTGGATCAGGGACCCAGTACTTC
CANGQGGSGTQYF
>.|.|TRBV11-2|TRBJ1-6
TGTGCCAGCAGCTTAGAAGACAGCCCGAATTCACCCCTCCACTTT
CASSLEDSPNSPLHF
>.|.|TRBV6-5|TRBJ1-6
TGTGCCAGCAGGGCGATAAGGGGTTCACCCCTCCACTTT
CASRAIRGSPLHF
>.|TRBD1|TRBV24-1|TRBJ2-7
TGTGCCACCAGTGACACACATTCCGACAGGGGGCTAAACGAGCAGTACTTC
CATSDTHSDRGLNEQYF
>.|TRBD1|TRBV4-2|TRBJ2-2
TGTGCCAGCAGCCAGGACAGGTTCACCGGGGAGCTGTTTTTT
CASSQDRFTGELFF
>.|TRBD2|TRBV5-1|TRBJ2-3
TGCGCCAGCAGCCCCACCGGGGGGATAGATACGCAGTATTTT
CASSPTGGIDTQYF
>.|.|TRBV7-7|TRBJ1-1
TGTGCCAGCAGCTTAGATTCTAACACTGAAGCTTTCTTT
CASSLDSNTEAFF